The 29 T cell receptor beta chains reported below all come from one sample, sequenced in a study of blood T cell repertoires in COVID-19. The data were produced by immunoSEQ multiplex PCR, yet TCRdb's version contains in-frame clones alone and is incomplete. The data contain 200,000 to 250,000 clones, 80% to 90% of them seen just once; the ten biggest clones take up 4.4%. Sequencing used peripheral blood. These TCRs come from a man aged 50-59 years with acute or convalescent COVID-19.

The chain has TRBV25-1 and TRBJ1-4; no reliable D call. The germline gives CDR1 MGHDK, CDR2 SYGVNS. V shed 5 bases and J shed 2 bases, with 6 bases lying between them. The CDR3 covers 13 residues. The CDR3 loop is CASSTPTNEKLFF. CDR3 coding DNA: TGTGCCAGCAGTACACCGACTAATGAAAAACTGTTTTTT.

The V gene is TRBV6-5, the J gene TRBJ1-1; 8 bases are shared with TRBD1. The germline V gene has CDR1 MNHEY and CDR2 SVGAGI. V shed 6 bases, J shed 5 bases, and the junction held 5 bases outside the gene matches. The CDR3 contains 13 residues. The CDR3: CASRDRVGTEAFF. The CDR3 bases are TGTGCCAGCAGGGACAGGGTGGGGACTGAAGCTTTCTTT.

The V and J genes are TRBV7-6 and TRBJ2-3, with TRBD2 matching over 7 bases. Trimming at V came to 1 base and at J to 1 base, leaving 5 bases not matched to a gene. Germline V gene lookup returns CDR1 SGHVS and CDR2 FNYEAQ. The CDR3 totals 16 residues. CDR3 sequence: CASSLVGTTGTDTQYF. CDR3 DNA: TGTGCCAGCAGCTTAGTTGGGACTACGGGCACAGATACGCAGTATTTT.

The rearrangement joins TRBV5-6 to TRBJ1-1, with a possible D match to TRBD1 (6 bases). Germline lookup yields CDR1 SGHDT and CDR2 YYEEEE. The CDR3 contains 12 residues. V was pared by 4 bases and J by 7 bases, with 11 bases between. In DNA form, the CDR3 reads TGTGCCAGCAGCCAGGACAGCGATGAAGCTTTCTTT. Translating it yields CASSQDSDEAFF.

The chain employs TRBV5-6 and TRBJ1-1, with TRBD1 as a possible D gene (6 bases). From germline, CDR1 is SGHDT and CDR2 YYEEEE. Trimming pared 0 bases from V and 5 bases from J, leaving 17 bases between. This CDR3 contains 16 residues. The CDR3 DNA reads TGTGCCAGCAGCTTGGTCTCAGTTCGAAGGGGGACTGAAGCTTTCTTT. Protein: CASSLVSVRRGTEAFF. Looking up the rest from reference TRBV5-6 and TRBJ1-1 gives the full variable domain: DAGVTQSPTHLIKTRGQQVTLRCSPKSGHDTVSWYQQALGQGPQFIFQYYEEEERQRGNFPDRFSGHQFPNYSSELNVNALLLGDSALYLCASSLVSVRRGTEAFFGQGTRLTVV.

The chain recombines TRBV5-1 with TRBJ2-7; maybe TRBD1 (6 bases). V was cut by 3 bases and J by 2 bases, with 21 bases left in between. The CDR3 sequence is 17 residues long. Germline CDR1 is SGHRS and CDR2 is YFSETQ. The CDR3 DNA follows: TGCGCCAGCAGCTCCTCCGGGACAAGGGGTGGGACCTACGAGCAGTACTTC. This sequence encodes CASSSSGTRGGTYEQYF.

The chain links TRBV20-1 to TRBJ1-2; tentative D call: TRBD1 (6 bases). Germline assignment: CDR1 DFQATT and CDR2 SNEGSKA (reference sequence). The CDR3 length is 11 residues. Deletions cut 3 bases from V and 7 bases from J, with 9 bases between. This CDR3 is CSASPGAGYTF. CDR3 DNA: TGCAGTGCTAGTCCAGGGGCTGGCTACACCTTC.

Here the CDR3 DNA reads TGTGCCAGCAGCCAAGACTTCCCCGTCCCCACTTATGGCTACACCTTC. Its translation: CASSQDFPVPTYGYTF. The chain uses TRBV3-1 (or the pseudogene TRBV3-2) and TRBJ1-2; D is undetermined. In germline, CDR1 is LGHDT, CDR2 YNNKEL (reference sequence). CDR3 length equals 16 residues. V shed 0 bases and J shed 5 bases, with 16 bases lying between them.

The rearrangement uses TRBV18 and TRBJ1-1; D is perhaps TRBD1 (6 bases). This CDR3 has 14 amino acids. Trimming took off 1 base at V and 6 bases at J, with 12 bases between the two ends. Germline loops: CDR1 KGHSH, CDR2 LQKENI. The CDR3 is CASSPLQGRAEAFF. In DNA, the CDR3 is TGTGCCAGCTCACCACTGCAGGGGAGGGCTGAAGCTTTCTTT.

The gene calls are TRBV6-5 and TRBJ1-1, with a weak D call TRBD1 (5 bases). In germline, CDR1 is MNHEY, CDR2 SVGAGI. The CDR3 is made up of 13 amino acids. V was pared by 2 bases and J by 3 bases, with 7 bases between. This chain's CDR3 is CASSYEQDTEAFF. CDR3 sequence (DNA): TGTGCCAGCAGTTACGAACAGGACACTGAAGCTTTCTTT.

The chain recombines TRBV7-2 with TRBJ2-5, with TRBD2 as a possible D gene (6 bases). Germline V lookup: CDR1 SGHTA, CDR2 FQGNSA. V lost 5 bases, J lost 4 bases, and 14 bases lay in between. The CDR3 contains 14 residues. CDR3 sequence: CASSNRDFPETQYF. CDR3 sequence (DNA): TGTGCCAGCAGCAACCGGGACTTTCCAGAGACCCAGTACTTC.

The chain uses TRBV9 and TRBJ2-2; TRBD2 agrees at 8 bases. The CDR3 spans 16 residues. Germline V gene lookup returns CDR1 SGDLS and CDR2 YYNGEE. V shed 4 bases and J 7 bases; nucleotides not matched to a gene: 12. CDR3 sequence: CASSSPPGGRGGELFF. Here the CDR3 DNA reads TGTGCCAGCAGCTCGCCCCCGGGGGGGCGGGGCGGGGAGCTGTTTTTT. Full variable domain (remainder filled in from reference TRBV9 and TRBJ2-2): DSGVTQTPKHLITATGQRVTLRCSPRSGDLSVYWYQQSLDQGLQFLIQYYNGEERAKGNILERFSAQQFPDLHSELNLSSLELGDSALYFCASSSPPGGRGGELFFGEGSRLTVL.

Written as DNA, the CDR3 is TGTGCCAGCTCAAGATTGACAGGGGACGATGGCTACACCTTC. Its translation is CASSRLTGDDGYTF. The chain joins TRBV18 to TRBJ1-2; 8 bases are a match to TRBD1. Germline CDR1 KGHSH, CDR2 LQKENI. The CDR3 loop spans 14 amino acids. The V segment lost 5 bases and the J segment 6 bases; nucleotides outside the gene matches: 8.

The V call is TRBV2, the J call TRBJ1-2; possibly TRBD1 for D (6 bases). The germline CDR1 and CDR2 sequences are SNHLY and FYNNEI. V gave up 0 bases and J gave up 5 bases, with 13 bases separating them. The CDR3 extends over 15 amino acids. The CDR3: CASSEAGATGYGYTF. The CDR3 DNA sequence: TGTGCCAGCAGTGAAGCGGGGGCTACAGGGTATGGCTACACCTTC.

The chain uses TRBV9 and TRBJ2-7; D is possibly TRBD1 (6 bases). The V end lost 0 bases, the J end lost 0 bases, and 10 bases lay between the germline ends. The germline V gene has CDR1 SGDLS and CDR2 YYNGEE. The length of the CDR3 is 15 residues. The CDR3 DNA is TGTGCCAGCAGCGTAGATGACAGGCCCTCCTACGAGCAGTACTTC. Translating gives CASSVDDRPSYEQYF.

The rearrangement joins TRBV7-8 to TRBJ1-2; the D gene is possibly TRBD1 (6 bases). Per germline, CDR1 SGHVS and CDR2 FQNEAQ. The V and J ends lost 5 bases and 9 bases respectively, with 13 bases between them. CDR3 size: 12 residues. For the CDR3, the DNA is TGTGCCAGCAGCCTTCAGGGGCGTAGCTACACCTTC. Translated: CASSLQGRSYTF. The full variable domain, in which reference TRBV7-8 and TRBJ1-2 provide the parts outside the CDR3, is GAGVSQSPRYKVAKRGQDVALRCDPISGHVSLFWYQQALGQGPEFLTYFQNEAQLDKSGLPSDRFFAERPEGSVSTLKIQRTQQEDSAVYLCASSLQGRSYTFGSGTRLTVV.

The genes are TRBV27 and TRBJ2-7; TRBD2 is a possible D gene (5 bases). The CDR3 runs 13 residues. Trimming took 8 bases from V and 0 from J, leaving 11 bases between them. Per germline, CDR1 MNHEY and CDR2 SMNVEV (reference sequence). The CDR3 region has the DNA TGTGCCAGCCGGAGGAGGAACTCCTACGAGCAGTACTTC. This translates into CASRRRNSYEQYF.

The CDR3 region is CASSIDGPSGVSSYNEQFF. As DNA, the CDR3 is TGTGCCAGTAGTATAGATGGGCCTAGCGGGGTTAGCTCCTACAATGAGCAGTTCTTC. The chain links TRBV19 to TRBJ2-1, with 9 bases fitting TRBD2. V dropped 0 bases and J dropped 0; count of bases not matched to a gene: 9. There are 19 residues in the CDR3. Germline CDR1 reads LNHDA; CDR2 reads SQIVND (reference sequence). The variable domain in full, completed from reference TRBV19 and TRBJ2-1, reads DGGITQSPKYLFRKEGQNVTLSCEQNLNHDAMYWYRQDPGQGLRLIYYSQIVNDFQKGDIAEGYSVSREKKESFPLTVTSAQKNPTAFYLCASSIDGPSGVSSYNEQFFGPGTRLTVL.

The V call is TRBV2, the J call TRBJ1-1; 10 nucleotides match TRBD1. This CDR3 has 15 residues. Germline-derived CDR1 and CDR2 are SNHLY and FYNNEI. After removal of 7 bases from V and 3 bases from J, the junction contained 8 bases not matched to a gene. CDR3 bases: TGTGCCAGCATGGACCCGACAGGGGGCGACACTGAAGCTTTCTTT. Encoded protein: CASMDPTGGDTEAFF.

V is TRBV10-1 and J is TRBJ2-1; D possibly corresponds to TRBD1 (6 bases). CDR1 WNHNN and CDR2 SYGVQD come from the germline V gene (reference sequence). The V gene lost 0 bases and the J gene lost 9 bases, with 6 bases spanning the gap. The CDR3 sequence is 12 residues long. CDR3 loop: CASSESGGEQFF. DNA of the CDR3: TGCGCCAGCAGTGAGTCAGGGGGTGAGCAGTTCTTC.

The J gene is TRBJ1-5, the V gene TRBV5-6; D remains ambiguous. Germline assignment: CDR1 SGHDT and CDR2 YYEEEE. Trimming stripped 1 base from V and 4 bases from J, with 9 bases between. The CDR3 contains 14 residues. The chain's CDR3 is CASSLTGLNQPQHF. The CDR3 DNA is TGTGCCAGCAGCTTGACTGGACTGAATCAGCCCCAGCATTTT.

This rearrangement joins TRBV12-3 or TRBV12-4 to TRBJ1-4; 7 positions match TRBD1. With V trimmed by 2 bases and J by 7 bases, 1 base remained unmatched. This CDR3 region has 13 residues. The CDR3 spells CASSLNRGEKLFF. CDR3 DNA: TGTGCCAGCAGTTTAAACAGGGGTGAAAAACTGTTTTTT.

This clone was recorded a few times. The CDR3 here is CASSPGQGGVGNQPQHF. For the CDR3, the DNA is TGTGCCAGCAGCCCCGGACAGGGAGGAGTGGGCAATCAGCCCCAGCATTTT. The chain is built from TRBV7-2 and TRBJ1-5; 8 bases match TRBD1. V lost 5 bases to trimming and J lost 2 bases; unmatched junction nucleotides: 11. Germline CDR1 SGHTA, CDR2 FQGNSA. The CDR3 totals 17 residues.

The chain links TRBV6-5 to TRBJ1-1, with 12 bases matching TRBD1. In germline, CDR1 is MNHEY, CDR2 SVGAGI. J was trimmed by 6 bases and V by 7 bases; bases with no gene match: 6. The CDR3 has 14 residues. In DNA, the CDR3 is TGTGCCAGCACTCGGGACAGGGGGCAGCCTGAAGCTTTCTTT. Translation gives CASTRDRGQPEAFF.

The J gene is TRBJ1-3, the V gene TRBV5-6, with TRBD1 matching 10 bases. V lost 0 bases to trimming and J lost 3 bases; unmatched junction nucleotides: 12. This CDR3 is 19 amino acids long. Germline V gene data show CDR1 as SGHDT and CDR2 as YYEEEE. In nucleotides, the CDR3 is TGTGCCAGCAGCTTGGCCAATCGGGACAGGGGTGTTTATGGAAACACCATATATTTT. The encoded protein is CASSLANRDRGVYGNTIYF.

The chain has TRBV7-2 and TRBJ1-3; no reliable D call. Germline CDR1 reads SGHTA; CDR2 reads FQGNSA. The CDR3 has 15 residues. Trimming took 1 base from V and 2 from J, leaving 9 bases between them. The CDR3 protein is CASSLESLPGNTIYF. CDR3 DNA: TGTGCCAGCAGCTTAGAAAGCCTGCCTGGAAACACCATATATTTT.

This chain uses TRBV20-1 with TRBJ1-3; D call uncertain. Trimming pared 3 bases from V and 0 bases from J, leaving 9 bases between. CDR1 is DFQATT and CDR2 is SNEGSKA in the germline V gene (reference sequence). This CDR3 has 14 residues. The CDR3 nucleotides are TGCAGTGCTAGTCTGGGAGTCTCTGGAAACACCATATATTTT. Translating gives CSASLGVSGNTIYF.

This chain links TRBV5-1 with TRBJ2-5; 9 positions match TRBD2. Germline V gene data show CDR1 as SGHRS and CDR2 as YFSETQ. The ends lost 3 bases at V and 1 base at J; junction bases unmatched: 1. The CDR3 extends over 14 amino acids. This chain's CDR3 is CASSWTSAQETQYF. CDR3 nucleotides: TGCGCCAGCAGCTGGACTAGCGCCCAAGAGACCCAGTACTTC.

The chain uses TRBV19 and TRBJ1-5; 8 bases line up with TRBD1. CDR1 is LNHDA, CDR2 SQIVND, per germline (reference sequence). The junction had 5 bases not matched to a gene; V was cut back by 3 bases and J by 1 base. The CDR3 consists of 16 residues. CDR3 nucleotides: TGTGCCAGTAGTATTCCAGGGGGCGGAAGCAATCAGCCCCAGCATTTT. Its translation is CASSIPGGGSNQPQHF.